The 21 T cell receptor beta chains given below trace back to one sample, sequenced in a study of T cells in Graves' hyperthyroidism and ophthalmopathy (dated by TCRdb to about 2019). The library was built by means of multiplex PCR. Sequencing used an Illumina HiSeq 2000. The TCR beta CDR3 regions were amplified from the RNA transcripts. For the first round of RT-PCR on the TCR CDR3, the HTBI primer set was used together with the Qiagen OneStep RT-PCR kit. TCRdb handled the public reads itself, with Q25 trimming in fastp and clone calling in MiXCR, and kept productive beta chains. Every entry covers one CDR3 protein and lists the most common genes and DNA from its rows. This sample lists about 770,000 distinct CDR3 sequences; under 20% were detected once. Over 15% of the sample is taken by the ten largest. The sequencing input was blood. These receptors were obtained from a woman in her 50s with Graves' hyperthyroidism that later progressed to Graves' ophthalmopathy.

This CDR3 is CASSPINRGRTGQPQHF. The CDR3 nucleotides read TGCGCCAGCAGTCCTATTAACAGGGGGCGCACAGGTCAGCCCCAGCATTTT. The V gene is TRBV4-1, the J gene TRBJ1-5; 9 nucleotides align to TRBD1. Germline V gene sequence: CDR1 MGHRA, CDR2 YSYEKL. The length of the CDR3 is 17 residues. J was trimmed by 6 bases and V by 6 bases; bases with no gene match: 15.

This clonotype occurred a few times. The chain is built from TRBV4-1 and TRBJ1-5, with D possibly matching TRBD1 (5 bases). Germline CDR1 reads MGHRA; CDR2 reads YSYEKL. V was pared by 4 bases and J by 0 bases, with 13 bases between. This CDR3 comprises 16 residues. The CDR3 loop is CASSRGRAYSNQPQHF. CDR3 DNA sequence: TGCGCCAGCAGCCGGGGCAGGGCATATAGCAATCAGCCCCAGCATTTT.

J is TRBJ1-5 and V is TRBV11-2, with D maybe TRBD1 (6 bases). V lost 0 bases to trimming and J lost 4 bases, with 10 bases between them. CDR3 length: 15 residues. Per the germline V gene, CDR1 is SGHAT and CDR2 is FQNNGV. The CDR3 spells CASSLDGQGNQPQHF. The CDR3 coding sequence is TGTGCCAGCAGCTTAGATGGTCAGGGGAATCAGCCCCAGCATTTT. The variable domain in full, with the rest retrieved from reference TRBV11-2 and TRBJ1-5, is EAGVAQSPRYKIIEKRQSVAFWCNPISGHATLYWYQQILGQGPKLLIQFQNNGVVDDSQLPKDRFSAERLKGVDSTLKIQPAKLEDSAVYLCASSLDGQGNQPQHFGDGTRLSIL.

This chain links TRBV5-4 with TRBJ2-2; D is undetermined. Trimming pared 0 bases from V and 6 bases from J, leaving 6 bases between. Germline CDR1 is SGHNT and CDR2 is YYREEE (reference sequence). CDR3 length equals 13 residues. The CDR3 here is CASSLDPSGELFF. The CDR3 nucleotides are TGTGCCAGCAGCTTGGACCCCTCCGGGGAGCTGTTTTTT.

This clonotype was counted a few times. This chain connects TRBV7-2 to TRBJ2-3; D might be TRBD2 (6 bases). The CDR3 contains 16 residues. V lost 4 bases and J 0 bases, leaving 14 bases between the germline ends. CDR1 and CDR2 (germline): SGHTA, FQGNSA. CDR3 in amino acids: CASSSLPGTSTDTQYF. The DNA of the CDR3 is TGTGCCAGCAGCTCACTACCCGGGACTAGCACAGATACGCAGTATTTT.

This clonotype has ten or more counts. V is TRBV11-2 and J is TRBJ2-1, with D perhaps matching TRBD1 or TRBD2 (5 bases each). The germline CDR1 and CDR2 sequences are SGHAT and FQNNGV. The CDR3 contains 12 residues. V dropped 1 base and J dropped 9 bases, with 7 bases sitting between them. The CDR3 nucleotides are TGTGCCAGCAGCTTAGGAGGGGTTGAGCAGTTCTTC. This translates into CASSLGGVEQFF.

This clonotype was seen at least ten times. This sequence joins TRBV3-1 and TRBJ1-1; a possible D gene is TRBD1 (5 bases). From germline, CDR1 is LGHDT and CDR2 YNNKEL (reference sequence). CDR3 length: 14 amino acids. The V and J ends lost 7 bases and 6 bases respectively, with 18 bases between them. CDR3 DNA: TGTGCCAGCAAAGGGGCCGGTGGTTTTGCTGAAGCTTTCTTT. As protein: CASKGAGGFAEAFF.

This clonotype was recorded many times. CDR3 protein: CASSQEGVSNQPQHF. The CDR3 bases are TGCGCCAGCAGCCAAGAGGGGGTTAGCAATCAGCCCCAGCATTTT. The rearrangement uses TRBV4-1 and TRBJ1-5, with D tentatively TRBD1 (5 bases). CDR3 size: 15 residues. The germline gives CDR1 MGHRA, CDR2 YSYEKL. V was shortened by 0 bases and J by 0 bases, with 6 bases between the two germline ends.

This clonotype was seen more than once but under ten times. V is TRBV27 and J is TRBJ2-3, with 8 nucleotides matching TRBD2. Trimming removed 0 bases from V and 4 bases from J; junction bases left unmatched: 3. The CDR3 is 15 residues long. In germline, CDR1 is MNHEY, CDR2 SMNVEV (reference sequence). This CDR3 reads CASSLSLGGADTQYF. The CDR3 DNA follows: TGTGCCAGCAGTTTATCGCTCGGGGGGGCAGATACGCAGTATTTT.

Many counts were recorded for this clonotype. This chain links TRBV27 with TRBJ1-5; no clear D. This CDR3 is built from 15 residues. Germline CDR1 and CDR2: MNHEY and SMNVEV (reference sequence). V dropped 1 base and J dropped 1 base, with 8 bases sitting between them. The CDR3 sequence: CASSLYSSSNQPQHF. The DNA of the CDR3 is TGTGCCAGCAGTTTATACAGCTCAAGCAATCAGCCCCAGCATTTT.

There are many counts of this clonotype. The chain couples TRBV11-2 to TRBJ2-1, with D possibly being TRBD2 (7 bases). V was pared by 1 base and J by 0 bases, with 10 bases between. The germline CDR1 and CDR2 sequences are SGHAT and FQNNGV. The CDR3 spans 16 residues. DNA of the CDR3: TGTGCCAGCAGCTTAGGGGGGGGGCGCTCCTACAATGAGCAGTTCTTC. It specifies CASSLGGGRSYNEQFF.

This clonotype was recorded a few times. V usage is TRBV3-1 and J usage is TRBJ1-3; D not certain. This CDR3 is 14 amino acids long. Per the germline V gene, CDR1 is LGHDT and CDR2 is YNNKEL (reference sequence). V was cut by 4 bases and J by 0 bases, with 7 bases left in between. The CDR3 region has the DNA TGTGCCAGCAGCCGACAAGCCTCTGGAAACACCATATATTTT. It is translated as CASSRQASGNTIYF.

This clonotype came up many times. The chain recombines TRBV12-3 or TRBV12-4 with TRBJ1-5; D perhaps matches TRBD1 (6 bases). This CDR3 is built from 16 residues. Trimming took 5 bases from V and 0 from J, leaving 14 bases between them. This chain's CDR3 is CASSPRQVDSNQPQHF. The CDR3 DNA follows: TGTGCCAGCAGTCCCCGACAGGTTGATAGCAATCAGCCCCAGCATTTT.

This clonotype came up many times. The rearrangement uses TRBV19 and TRBJ1-2, with D possibly matching TRBD1 (5 bases). The V gene lost 9 bases and the J gene lost 2 bases, with 16 bases spanning the gap. CDR3 size: 14 residues. The germline V gene encodes CDR1 LNHDA and CDR2 SQIVND (reference sequence). In DNA form, the CDR3 reads TGTGCCAGCTCACCAGGGACTGGGAACTATGGCTACACCTTC. It translates to CASSPGTGNYGYTF.

The table lists this clonotype with a few counts. The chain carries TRBV6-1 and TRBJ2-5; no clear D gene. The V gene lost 7 bases and the J gene lost 7 bases, with 19 bases spanning the gap. CDR1 is MNHNS, CDR2 SASEGT, per germline. The CDR3 is made up of 14 amino acids. CDR3 loop: CASKTGPTLGTQYF. CDR3 nucleotides: TGTGCCAGCAAAACCGGGCCTACGCTCGGGACCCAGTACTTC.

As to this clonotype: Its ends do not fully match the called genes, so a read error is possible. The chain recombines TRBV3-1 with TRBJ1-3; D not resolved. The CDR3 contains 15 residues. Germline assignment: CDR1 LGHDT and CDR2 YNNKEL (reference sequence). In nucleotides, the CDR3 is TGTGTCAGCAGCCAAGATTTGGTGGCCGGAAACACCATATATTTT. It yields the protein CVSSQDLVAGNTIYF.

This clonotype was detected ten times or more. The chain combines TRBV10-1 with TRBJ1-5; TRBD1 agrees at 7 bases. Trimming removed 8 bases from V and 2 bases from J; junction bases left unmatched: 3. The CDR3 sequence is 13 residues long. Germline V gene sequence: CDR1 WNHNN, CDR2 SYGVQD (reference sequence). As DNA, the CDR3 is TGCGCCAGCGTAGGGGGCGGCAATCAGCCCCAGCATTTT. Amino acids: CASVGGGNQPQHF.

This clonotype was recorded at least ten times. The chain recombines TRBV12-3 or TRBV12-4 with TRBJ1-1; D is unresolved. Trimming left V 0 bases short and J 10 bases short, with 18 bases between. The length of the CDR3 is 15 residues. CDR3 protein: CASSLAIDGSGRAFF. Written as DNA, the CDR3 is TGTGCCAGCAGTTTAGCAATCGACGGCTCCGGGAGAGCTTTCTTT.

A note on this clonotype: This CDR3 fails to terminate in the conserved phenylalanine or tryptophan, so it likely reflects a read error. This chain connects TRBV6-2 or TRBV6-3 to TRBJ2-3; no clear D gene. CDR1 and CDR2 (germline): MNHEY, SVGEGT. V lost 7 bases and J 6 bases, leaving 17 bases between the germline ends. The CDR3 covers 14 residues. The CDR3 coding sequence is TGTGCCAGCATTACGGCGTGGAGCGTCGATACGCAGTATTAT. It codes for CASITAWSVDTQYY.

This clonotype has at least ten counts. The chain employs TRBV20-1 and TRBJ1-2; 8 bases are a match to TRBD1. The germline CDR1 and CDR2 sequences are DFQATT and SNEGSKA (reference sequence). The junction had 11 bases not matched to a gene; V was cut back by 6 bases and J by 5 bases. The CDR3 has 14 residues. The CDR3 protein is CSAKNSGGGYGYTF. Here the CDR3 DNA reads TGCAGTGCAAAGAACTCAGGGGGCGGATATGGCTACACCTTC.

The CDR3 region is CASSKTSGGRSYNEQFF. For the CDR3, the DNA is TGTGCCAGTAGTAAAACTAGCGGGGGGAGGTCCTACAATGAGCAGTTCTTC. This rearrangement joins TRBV19 to TRBJ2-1; 12 nucleotides agree with TRBD2. The CDR3 consists of 17 residues. The V gene end was trimmed by 4 bases and the J gene end by 1 base; junction bases not matched to a gene: 5. Germline V gene data show CDR1 as LNHDA and CDR2 as SQIVND (reference sequence).